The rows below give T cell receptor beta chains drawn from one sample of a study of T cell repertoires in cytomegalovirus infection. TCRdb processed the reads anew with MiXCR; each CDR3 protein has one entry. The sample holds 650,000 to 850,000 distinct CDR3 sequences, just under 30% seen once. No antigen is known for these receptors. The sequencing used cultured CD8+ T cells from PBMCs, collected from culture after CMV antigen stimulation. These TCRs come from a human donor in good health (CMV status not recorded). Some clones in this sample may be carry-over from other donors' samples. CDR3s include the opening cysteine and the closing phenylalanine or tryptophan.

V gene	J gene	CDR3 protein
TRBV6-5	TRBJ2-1	CASSYSWGPKDEQFF
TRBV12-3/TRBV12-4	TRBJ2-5	CASSPVGVQETQYF
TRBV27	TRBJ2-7	CASSHFQEQYF
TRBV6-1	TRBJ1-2	CASSELLTARYGYTF
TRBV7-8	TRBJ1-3	CASSSTGENRNTIYF
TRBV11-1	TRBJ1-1	CASSIAQGGHTEAFF
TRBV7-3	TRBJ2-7	CASSPRQGRDEQYF
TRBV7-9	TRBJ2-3	CASSLVRDRVNDTQYF
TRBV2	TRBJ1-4	CASKLPGNNEKLFF
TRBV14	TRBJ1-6	CASSQEQGRHSPLHF
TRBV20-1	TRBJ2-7	CSATQGAPYYEQYF
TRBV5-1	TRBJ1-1	CASIWGHMNTEAFF
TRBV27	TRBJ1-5	CASGGAYLQPQHF
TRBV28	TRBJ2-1	CASSSWGRGGCNEQFF
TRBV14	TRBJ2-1	CASSPMTGGTNNEQFF
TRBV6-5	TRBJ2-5	CASSYAMDRVTETQYF
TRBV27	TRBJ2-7	CASSSSRHEQYF
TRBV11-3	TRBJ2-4	CASGTGTGDIQYF
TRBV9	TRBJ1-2	CASSEDLTPNYGYTF
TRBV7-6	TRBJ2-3	CASSPGAGSDTQYF
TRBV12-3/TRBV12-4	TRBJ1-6	CASRSGQRALVNSPLHF
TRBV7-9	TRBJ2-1	CASSTTGDEQFF
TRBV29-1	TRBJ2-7	CSARDRVYEQYF
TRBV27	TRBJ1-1	CASNPQGAPLVNTEAFF
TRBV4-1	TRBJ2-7	CASSQAHDGLSYEQYF
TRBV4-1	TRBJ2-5	CASTNPQADGQETQYF
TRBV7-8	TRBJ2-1	CASSFSSYREQFF
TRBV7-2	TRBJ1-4	CASSGDRVEKLFF
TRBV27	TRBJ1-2	CASSPRLGDKADGYTF
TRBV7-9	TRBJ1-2	CASSLFSGQNYGYTF
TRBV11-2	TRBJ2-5	CASSFSPSGGAFGETQYF
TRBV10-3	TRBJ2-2	CAISESAGGPSTGELFF
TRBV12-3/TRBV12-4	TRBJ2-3	CASSVNRPSTDTQYF
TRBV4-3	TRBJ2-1	CASSQDGRGTNEQFF
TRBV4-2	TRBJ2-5	CASSQDSGGYTQYF
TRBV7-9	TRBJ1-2	CASSFRNLPSNYGYTF
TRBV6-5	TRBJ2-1	CASSYSPSGSYNEQLF
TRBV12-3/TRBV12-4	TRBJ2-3	CASSLVLAGADTQYF
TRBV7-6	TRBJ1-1	CASSSPWTVDVGTEAFF
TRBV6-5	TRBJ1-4	CASSSTPGINEKLFF
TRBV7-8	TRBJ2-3	CASSPQSDTQYF
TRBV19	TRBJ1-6	CASRDRRTGSPLHF